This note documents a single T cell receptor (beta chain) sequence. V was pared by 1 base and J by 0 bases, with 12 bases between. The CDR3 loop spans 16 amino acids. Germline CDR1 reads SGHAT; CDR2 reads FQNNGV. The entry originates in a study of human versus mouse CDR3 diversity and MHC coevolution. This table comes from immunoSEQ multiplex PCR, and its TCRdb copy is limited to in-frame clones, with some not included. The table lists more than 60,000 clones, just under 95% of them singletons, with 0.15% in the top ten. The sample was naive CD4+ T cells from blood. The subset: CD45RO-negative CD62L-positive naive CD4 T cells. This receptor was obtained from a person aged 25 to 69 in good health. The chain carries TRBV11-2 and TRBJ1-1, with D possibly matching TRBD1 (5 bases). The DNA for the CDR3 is TGTGCCAGCAGCTTAGGGCCAGGACAAATGAACACTGAAGCTTTCTTT. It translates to CASSLGPGQMNTEAFF.